This T cell receptor beta chain was sequenced for a study of CD4 T cells in relation to SARS-CoV-2 and coronaviruses. The wider study: TCR beta CDR3s were sequenced after approximately nine-day antigen culture of PBMCs. Controls used an HIV-1 Nef peptide pool or no peptide. The HLA restriction of the shared crossreactive spike epitopes was mapped.

A note on this clone: Its antigen is not known.

V was clipped by 0 bases and J by 2 bases, with 8 bases between them. The germline V gene encodes CDR1 LNHDA and CDR2 SQIVND (reference sequence). The CDR3 length is 15 residues. CD4+ T cells from unexposed donors were obtained before the COVID-19 pandemic (2011-2018). The cells were cultured for 10 days before CD4+ T cells were isolated. Here immunoSEQ multiplex PCR was the method, and the copy in TCRdb shows in-frame clones only, minus some. The sample records approximately 17,000 clones, approximately 80% being singletons. This sequence originates from a human donor in good health. Sequencing was done on a sample of CD4+ T cells from PBMCs, cultured in vitro. V and J are TRBV19 and TRBJ2-1; TRBD1 or TRBD2 may be the D gene (5 bases each). The CDR3 region is CASSIEGTAYNEQFF. CDR3 bases: TGTGCCAGTAGTATAGAAGGGACGGCCTACAATGAGCAGTTCTTC.